Described below is a single TCR beta chain sequence and its context. There is no known antigen for this receptor. Base qualities are not recorded, but no much larger clone differs from it by a single base. The CDR3 regions of human TCRbeta chains were analyzed by immunosequencing. The original pipeline was this. Repertoire TCRs were checked for matches against a reference library of SARS-CoV-2-specific TCRs that had been generated using the MIRA antigen-specificity platform. Breadth was defined as the fraction of unique TCRs that were SARS-CoV-2-associated. Depth was defined as the fraction of total T cells that were SARS-CoV-2-associated. Using the MIRA data, each spike-specific TCR was mapped to the spike region that the TCR reacts to and placed in a CD4 or CD8 class. Log10-transformed breadth and depth values were compared by one-way ANOVA with Sidak's multiple comparisons tests. The source is immuneACCESS, and TCRdb retained only in-frame sequences with V and J called. Part of the clones is not carried over; for the studies checked, unresolved V genes explain less than half of this, and the remainder is unexplained. V, J and clone size derive from that table, while D and trimming were established from the DNA sequence. The table for this sample lists some 100,000 clones; roughly nine tenths of them were counted only once. The top ten clonotypes cover approximately 3.1% of the sample.

The sample is drawn from a study of T cell responses to AZD1222 COVID-19 vaccine (dated by TCRdb to the early 2020s). Background on the whole study: A total of approximately 240 trial participants underwent TCR sequencing, of whom 200 to 220 received two doses of AZD1222 and about 25 received two doses of the MenACWY control vaccine. Trial participants were enrolled by age into 18-55, 56-69 and 70-plus year subgroups, with around 150, 28 and 57 TCR-sequenced participants respectively. Overall results and qualifications from the work: Most participants were white British and females outnumbered males, and the authors suggested that clonal diversity may have been underestimated. CD4 TCRs associated with the vaccine covered the entire spike protein, and the dominant responses were in regions 160-218 and 743-854. After two AZD1222 doses, both the breadth and the depth of spike-specific TCRs were significantly higher than at day 0 and than in MenACWY recipients. The 56-69-year group was small, and its depth increase did not reach significance, likely because of low power. Because no samples from the day 14 peak response were available, repertoires could be characterized only after the peak T cell response. Conclusions about previously exposed vaccinees were limited because only six AZD1222 recipients were SARS-CoV-2 seropositive at baseline. Epitopes outside the regions mutated in the B.1.351 and B.1.1.7 variants were reportedly recognized by nearly half of the unique spike-specific TCRs.

The CDR3 measures 15 amino acids from cysteine to phenylalanine. The sequence is cut down to CDR3 DNA, 45 bases in frame from base 1. In the germline V gene (reference sequence), CDR1 corresponds to SGHNT and CDR2 to YYREEE. V was cut back by 2 bases and J by 0 bases, leaving a gap of 8 bases between them. Reading the label with the study, this specimen's time point is: about 28 days (+/-7) after the second vaccine dose. AZD1222 recipients with second doses at about 4 weeks or about 12 weeks were pooled, because spike-specific TCR depth and breadth did not differ between schedules. The vaccinee samples were drawn from two UK trials, COV001 and COV002, one of which was a single-blind randomized controlled phase 2/3 trial testing AZD1222 (ChAdOx1 nCoV-19) in healthy adults. For TCRbeta chain sequencing, PBMC samples were collected from trial participants at day 0 and at day 28 after the second dose.

The TCR comes from an adult who received the AZD1222 COVID-19 vaccine. The rearranged chain carries TRBV5-4 and TRBJ1-4; the D gene lacks a confident call. Sequenced here: peripheral blood, sampled 28 days after the second AZD1222 dose. At the DNA level, the sequence is TGTGCCAGCAGCTTTCGGGGTGCAACTAATGAAAAACTGTTTTTT. This is translated as CASSFRGATNEKLFF.